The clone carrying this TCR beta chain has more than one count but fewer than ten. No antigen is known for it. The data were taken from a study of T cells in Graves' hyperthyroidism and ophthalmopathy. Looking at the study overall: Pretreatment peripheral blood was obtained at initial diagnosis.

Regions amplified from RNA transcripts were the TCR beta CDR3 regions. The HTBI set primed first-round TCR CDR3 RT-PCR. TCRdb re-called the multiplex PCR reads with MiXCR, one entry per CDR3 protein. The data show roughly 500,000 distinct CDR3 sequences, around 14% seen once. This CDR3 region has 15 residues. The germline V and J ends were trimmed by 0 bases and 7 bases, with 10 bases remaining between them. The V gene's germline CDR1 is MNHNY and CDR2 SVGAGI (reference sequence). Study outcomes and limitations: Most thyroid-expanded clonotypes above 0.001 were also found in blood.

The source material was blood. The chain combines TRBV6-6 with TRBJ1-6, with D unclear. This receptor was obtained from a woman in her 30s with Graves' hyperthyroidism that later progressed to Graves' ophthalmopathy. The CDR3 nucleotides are TGTGCCAGCAGTTACTCAAGGGCGGAAAATTCACCCCTCCACTTT. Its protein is CASSYSRAENSPLHF.